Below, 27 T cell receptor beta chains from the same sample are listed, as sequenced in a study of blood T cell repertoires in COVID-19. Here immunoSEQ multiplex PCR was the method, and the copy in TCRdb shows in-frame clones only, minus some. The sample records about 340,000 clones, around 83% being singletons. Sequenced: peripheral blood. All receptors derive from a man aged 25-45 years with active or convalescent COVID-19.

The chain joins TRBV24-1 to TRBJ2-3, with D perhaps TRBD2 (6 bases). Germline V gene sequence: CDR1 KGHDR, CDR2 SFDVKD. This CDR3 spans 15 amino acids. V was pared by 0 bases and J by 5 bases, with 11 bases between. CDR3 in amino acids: CATSDLRGKGDTQYF. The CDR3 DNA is TGTGCCACCAGTGATTTGCGGGGGAAGGGAGATACGCAGTATTTT.

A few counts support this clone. In DNA, the CDR3 is TGTGCCAGCAGCCTTAGTTCCGGGACAGACCCCACCGGGGAGCTGTTTTTT. Translation: CASSLSSGTDPTGELFF. The chain carries TRBV11-3 and TRBJ2-2, with 7 bases that match TRBD1. V dropped 5 bases and J dropped 4; count of bases not matched to a gene: 13. This CDR3 contains 17 residues. Germline-derived CDR1 and CDR2 are SGHNT and YENEEA.

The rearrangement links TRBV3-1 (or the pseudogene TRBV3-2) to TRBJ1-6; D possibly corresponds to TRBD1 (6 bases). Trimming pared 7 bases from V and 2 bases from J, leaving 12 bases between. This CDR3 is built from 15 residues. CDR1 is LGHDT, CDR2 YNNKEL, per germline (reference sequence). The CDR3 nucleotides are TGTGCCAGCAACTTCGAGGGGGCCTATAATTCACCCCTCCACTTT. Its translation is CASNFEGAYNSPLHF.

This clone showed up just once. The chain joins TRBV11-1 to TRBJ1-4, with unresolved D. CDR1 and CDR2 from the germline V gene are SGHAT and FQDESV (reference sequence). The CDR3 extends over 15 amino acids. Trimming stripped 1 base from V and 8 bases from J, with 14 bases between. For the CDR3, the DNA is TGTGCCAGCAGCTTAGGTCCCGAATCGAGGGAAAAACTGTTTTTT. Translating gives CASSLGPESREKLFF. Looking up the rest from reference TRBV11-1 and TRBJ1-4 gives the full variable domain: EAEVAQSPRYKITEKSQAVAFWCDPISGHATLYWYRQILGQGPELLVQFQDESVVDDSQLPKDRFSAERLKGVDSTLKIQPAELGDSAMYLCASSLGPESREKLFFGSGTQLSVL.

The CDR3 DNA reads TGTGCCAGCAGCTTAGCCAGGGGGCTATACGAGCAGTACTTC. Protein sequence: CASSLARGLYEQYF. The rearrangement links TRBV11-2 to TRBJ2-7, with 8 bases matching TRBD1. J gave up 4 bases and V 1 base, and 3 bases lay outside the gene matches. Germline CDR1 and CDR2: SGHAT and FQNNGV. The CDR3 contains 14 residues.

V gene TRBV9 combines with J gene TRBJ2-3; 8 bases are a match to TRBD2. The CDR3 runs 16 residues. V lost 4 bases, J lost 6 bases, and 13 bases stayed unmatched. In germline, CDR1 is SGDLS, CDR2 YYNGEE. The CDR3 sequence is CASSSQLAEVGDTQYF. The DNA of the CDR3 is TGTGCCAGCAGCTCTCAACTAGCGGAGGTGGGGGATACGCAGTATTTT. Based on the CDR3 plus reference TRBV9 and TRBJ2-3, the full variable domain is DSGVTQTPKHLITATGQRVTLRCSPRSGDLSVYWYQQSLDQGLQFLIQYYNGEERAKGNILERFSAQQFPDLHSELNLSSLELGDSALYFCASSSQLAEVGDTQYFGPGTRLTVL.

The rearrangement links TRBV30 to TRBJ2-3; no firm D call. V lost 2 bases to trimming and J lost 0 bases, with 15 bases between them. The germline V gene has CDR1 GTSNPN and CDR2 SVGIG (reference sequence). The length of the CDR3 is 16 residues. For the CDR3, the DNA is TGTGCCTGGAGTCAAAGCGTGGAGCCCAGCACAGATACGCAGTATTTT. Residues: CAWSQSVEPSTDTQYF. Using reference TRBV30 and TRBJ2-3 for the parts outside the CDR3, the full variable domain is SQTIHQWPATLVQPVGSPLSLECTVEGTSNPNLYWYRQAAGRGLQLLFYSVGIGQISSEVPQNLSASRPQDRQFILSSKKLLLSDSGFYLCAWSQSVEPSTDTQYFGPGTRLTVL.

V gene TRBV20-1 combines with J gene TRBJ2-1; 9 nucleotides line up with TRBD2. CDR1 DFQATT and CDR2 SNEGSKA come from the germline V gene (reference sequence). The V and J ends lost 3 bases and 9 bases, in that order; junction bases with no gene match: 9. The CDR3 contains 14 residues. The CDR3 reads CSASNGLASTEQFF. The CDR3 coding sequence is TGCAGTGCTAGTAATGGACTAGCGTCCACTGAGCAGTTCTTC.

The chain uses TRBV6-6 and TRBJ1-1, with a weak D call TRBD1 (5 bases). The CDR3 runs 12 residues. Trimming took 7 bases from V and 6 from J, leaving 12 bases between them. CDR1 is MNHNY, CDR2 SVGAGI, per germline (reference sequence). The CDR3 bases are TGTGCCAGCACAATAGGGGATGCTGAAGCTTTCTTT. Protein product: CASTIGDAEAFF.

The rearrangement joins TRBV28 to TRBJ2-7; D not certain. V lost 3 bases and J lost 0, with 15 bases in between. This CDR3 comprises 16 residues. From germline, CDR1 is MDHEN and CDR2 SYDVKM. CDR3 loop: CASSFVYWSSSYEQYF. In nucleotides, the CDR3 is TGTGCCAGCAGTTTCGTATATTGGTCGAGCTCCTACGAGCAGTACTTC.

CDR3 loop: CASSHGEAFF. CDR3 in DNA: TGTGCCAGTAGTCACGGTGAAGCTTTCTTT. J is TRBJ1-1 and V is TRBV19, with D uncertain. Germline V gene lookup returns CDR1 LNHDA and CDR2 SQIVND (reference sequence). V shed 5 bases and J shed 7 bases, with 5 bases lying between them. The CDR3 is 10 residues long.

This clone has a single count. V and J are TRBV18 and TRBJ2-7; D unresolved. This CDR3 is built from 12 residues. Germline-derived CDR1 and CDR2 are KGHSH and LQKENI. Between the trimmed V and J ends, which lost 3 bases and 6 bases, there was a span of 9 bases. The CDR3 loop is CASSPARVEQYF. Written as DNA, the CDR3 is TGTGCCAGCTCACCCGCCCGGGTCGAGCAGTACTTC.

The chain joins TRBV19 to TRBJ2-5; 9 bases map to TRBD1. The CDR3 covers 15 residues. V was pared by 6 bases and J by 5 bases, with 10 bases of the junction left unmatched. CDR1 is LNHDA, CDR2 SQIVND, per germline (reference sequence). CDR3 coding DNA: TGTGCCAGTAGGGCCGGGACAGGGTTCGCCGAGACCCAGTACTTC. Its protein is CASRAGTGFAETQYF.

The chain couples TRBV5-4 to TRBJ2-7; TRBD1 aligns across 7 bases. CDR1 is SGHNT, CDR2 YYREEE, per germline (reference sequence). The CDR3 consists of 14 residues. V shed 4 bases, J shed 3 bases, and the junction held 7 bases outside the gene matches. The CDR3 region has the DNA TGTGCCAGCAGCCCGAAACAGGGGTTCTACGAGCAGTACTTC. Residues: CASSPKQGFYEQYF.

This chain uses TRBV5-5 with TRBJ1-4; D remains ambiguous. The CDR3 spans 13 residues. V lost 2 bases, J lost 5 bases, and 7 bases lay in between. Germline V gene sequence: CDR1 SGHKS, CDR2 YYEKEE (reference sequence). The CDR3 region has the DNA TGTGCCAGCAGCTTCGTAGAAAATGAAAAACTGTTTTTT. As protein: CASSFVENEKLFF.

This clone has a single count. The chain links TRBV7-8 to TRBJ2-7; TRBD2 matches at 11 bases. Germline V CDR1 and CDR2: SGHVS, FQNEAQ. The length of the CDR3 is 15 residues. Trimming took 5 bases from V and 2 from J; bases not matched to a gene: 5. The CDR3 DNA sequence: TGTGCCAGCAGCACTCGGACTAGCGGGCCCTACGAGCAGTACTTC. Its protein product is CASSTRTSGPYEQYF. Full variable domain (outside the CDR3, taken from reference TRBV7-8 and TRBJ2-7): GAGVSQSPRYKVAKRGQDVALRCDPISGHVSLFWYQQALGQGPEFLTYFQNEAQLDKSGLPSDRFFAERPEGSVSTLKIQRTQQEDSAVYLCASSTRTSGPYEQYFGPGTRLTVT.

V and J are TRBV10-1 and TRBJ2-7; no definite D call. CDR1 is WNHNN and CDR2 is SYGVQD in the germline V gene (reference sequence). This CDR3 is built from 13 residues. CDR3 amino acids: CSRCLASSYEQYF. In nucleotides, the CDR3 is TGCTCCCGATGCTTGGCTAGCTCCTACGAGCAGTACTTC.

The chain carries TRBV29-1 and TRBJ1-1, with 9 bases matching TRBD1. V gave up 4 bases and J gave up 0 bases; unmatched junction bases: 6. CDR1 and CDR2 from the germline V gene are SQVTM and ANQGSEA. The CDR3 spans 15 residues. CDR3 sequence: CSVARDRGVNTEAFF. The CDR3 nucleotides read TGCAGCGTTGCAAGAGACAGGGGGGTGAACACTGAAGCTTTCTTT.

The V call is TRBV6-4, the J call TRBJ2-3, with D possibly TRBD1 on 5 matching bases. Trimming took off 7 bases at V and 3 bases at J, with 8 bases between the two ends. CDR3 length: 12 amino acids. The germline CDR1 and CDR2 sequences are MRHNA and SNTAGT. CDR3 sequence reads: CASTQGTDTQYF. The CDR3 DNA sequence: TGTGCCAGCACCCAGGGAACAGATACGCAGTATTTT.

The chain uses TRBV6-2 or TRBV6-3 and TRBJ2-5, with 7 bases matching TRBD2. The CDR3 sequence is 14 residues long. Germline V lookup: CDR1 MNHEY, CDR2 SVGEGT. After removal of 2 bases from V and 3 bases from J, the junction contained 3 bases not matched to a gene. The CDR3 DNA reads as TGTGCCAGCAGTTACCGCGGACTAGAAGAGACCCAGTACTTC. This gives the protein CASSYRGLEETQYF.

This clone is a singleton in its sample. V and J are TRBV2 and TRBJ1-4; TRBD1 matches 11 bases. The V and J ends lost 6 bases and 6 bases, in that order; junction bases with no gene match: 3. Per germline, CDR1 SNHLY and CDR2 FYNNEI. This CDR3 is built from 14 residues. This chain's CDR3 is CASRRDRGDEKLFF. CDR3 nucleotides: TGTGCCAGCAGGCGGGACAGGGGGGATGAAAAACTGTTTTTT.

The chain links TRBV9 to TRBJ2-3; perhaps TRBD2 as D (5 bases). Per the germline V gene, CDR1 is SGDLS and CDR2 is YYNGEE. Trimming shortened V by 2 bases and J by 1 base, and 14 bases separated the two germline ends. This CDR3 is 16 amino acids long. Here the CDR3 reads CASSVGALGGTDTQYF. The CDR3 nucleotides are TGTGCCAGCAGCGTTGGCGCTTTGGGAGGCACAGATACGCAGTATTTT. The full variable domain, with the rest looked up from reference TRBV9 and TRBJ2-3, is DSGVTQTPKHLITATGQRVTLRCSPRSGDLSVYWYQQSLDQGLQFLIQYYNGEERAKGNILERFSAQQFPDLHSELNLSSLELGDSALYFCASSVGALGGTDTQYFGPGTRLTVL.

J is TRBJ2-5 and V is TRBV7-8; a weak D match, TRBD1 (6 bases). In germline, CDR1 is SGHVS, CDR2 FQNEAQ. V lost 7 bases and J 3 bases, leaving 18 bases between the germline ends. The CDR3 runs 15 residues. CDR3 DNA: TGTGCCAGCAAGACTCGTACAGGGCAGAAAGAGACCCAGTACTTC. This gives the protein CASKTRTGQKETQYF.

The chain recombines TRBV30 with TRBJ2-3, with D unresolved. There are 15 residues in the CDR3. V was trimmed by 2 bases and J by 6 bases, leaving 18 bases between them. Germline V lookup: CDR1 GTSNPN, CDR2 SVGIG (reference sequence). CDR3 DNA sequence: TGTGCCTGGAGTAAGCTATCGTTAAGTACCGATACGCAGTATTTT. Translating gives CAWSKLSLSTDTQYF.

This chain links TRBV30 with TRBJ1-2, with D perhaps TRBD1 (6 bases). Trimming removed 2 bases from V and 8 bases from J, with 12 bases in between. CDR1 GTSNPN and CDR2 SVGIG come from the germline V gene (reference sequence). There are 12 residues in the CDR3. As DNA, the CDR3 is TGTGCCTGGAGTTTACAGGGACCCGGCTACACCTTC. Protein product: CAWSLQGPGYTF.

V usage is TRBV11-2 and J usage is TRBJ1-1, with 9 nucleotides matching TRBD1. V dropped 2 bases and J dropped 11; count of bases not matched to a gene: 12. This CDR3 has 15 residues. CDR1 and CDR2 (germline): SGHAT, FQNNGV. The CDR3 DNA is TGTGCCAGCAGCTTATTAGGGACAGGGAGTGGCGGGGCTTTCTTT. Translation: CASSLLGTGSGGAFF.

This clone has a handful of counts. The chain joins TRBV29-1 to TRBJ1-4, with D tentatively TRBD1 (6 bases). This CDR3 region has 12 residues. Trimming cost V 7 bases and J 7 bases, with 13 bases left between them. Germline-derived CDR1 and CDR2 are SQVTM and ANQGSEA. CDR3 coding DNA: TGCAGCGCCGCGACAGGTAGTGAAAAACTGTTTTTT. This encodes CSAATGSEKLFF. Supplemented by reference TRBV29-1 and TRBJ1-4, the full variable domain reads SAVISQKPSRDICQRGTSLTIQCQVDSQVTMMFWYRQQPGQSLTLIATANQGSEATYESGFVIDKFPISRPNLTFSTLTVSNMSPEDSSIYLCSAATGSEKLFFGSGTQLSVL.